The 9 T cell receptor beta chains below were found in one sample sequenced in a study of blood T cell repertoires in COVID-19. Sequenced by immunoSEQ multiplex PCR; TCRdb stores in-frame clones only, minus some. The sample lists roughly 99,000 clones, 89% occurring once. Sequenced input: peripheral blood. The source of these receptors is a man between 40 and 49 years old with active or convalescent COVID-19.

This rearrangement joins TRBV7-2 to TRBJ1-6, with D unresolved. Trimming stripped 4 bases from V and 12 bases from J, with 10 bases between. Germline V gives CDR1 SGHTA, CDR2 FQGNSA. The CDR3 is 12 amino acids. CDR3 DNA: TGTGCCAGCAGCTCCCAGAGGGAACCCCTCCACTTT. This gives the protein CASSSQREPLHF.

The chain links TRBV3-1 (or the pseudogene TRBV3-2) to TRBJ2-5; 11 bases are a match to TRBD2. V was clipped by 0 bases and J by 5 bases; unmatched bases: 8. From germline, CDR1 is LGHDT and CDR2 YNNKEL (reference sequence). This CDR3 is built from 17 residues. CDR3 loop: CASSQDIAGGPSETQYF. In DNA form, the CDR3 reads TGTGCCAGCAGCCAAGATATAGCGGGAGGGCCGTCGGAGACCCAGTACTTC.

This rearrangement joins TRBV6-5 to TRBJ2-1; possibly TRBD1 for D (5 bases). The CDR3 has 15 residues. The germline gives CDR1 MNHEY, CDR2 SVGAGI. Trimming removed 5 bases from V and 2 bases from J, with 13 bases in between. The DNA of the CDR3 is TGTGCCAGCAGTATAACCCAGGGAACCTACAATGAGCAGTTCTTC. It specifies CASSITQGTYNEQFF.

The CDR3 loop is CASSGGLAGGTGELFF. The DNA of the CDR3 is TGTGCCAGCAGTGGGGGACTAGCGGGAGGCACCGGGGAGCTGTTTTTT. The gene calls are TRBV28 and TRBJ2-2, with 15 bases aligning to TRBD2. This CDR3 has 16 amino acids. Unmatched junction bases numbered 2, after V lost 5 bases and J lost 4 bases. The germline CDR1 and CDR2 sequences are MDHEN and SYDVKM.

This rearrangement joins TRBV10-3 to TRBJ1-1; 8 nucleotides agree with TRBD1. Germline V CDR1 and CDR2: ENHRY, SYGVKD. The V gene end was trimmed by 2 bases and the J gene end by 6 bases; junction bases not matched to a gene: 14. The CDR3 is 17 residues long. CDR3 sequence reads: CAISEKTGAIEGAEAFF. The CDR3, as DNA: TGTGCCATCAGTGAGAAGACAGGGGCCATTGAGGGGGCTGAAGCTTTCTTT.

This chain joins TRBV5-4 and TRBJ2-2, with no clear D. Looked up from germline, CDR1 is SGHNT and CDR2 is YYREEE (reference sequence). Trimming took 0 bases from V and 6 from J, leaving 12 bases between them. The CDR3 runs to 15 residues. The CDR3 DNA follows: TGTGCCAGCAGCTTGGGATGGGCAATTTCCGGGGAGCTGTTTTTT. Residues: CASSLGWAISGELFF.

This sequence joins TRBV28 and TRBJ2-1; a possible D gene is TRBD1 (5 bases). V dropped 3 bases and J dropped 9 bases, with 12 bases sitting between them. From germline, CDR1 is MDHEN and CDR2 SYDVKM. CDR3 length: 13 residues. This chain's CDR3 is CASSFPQGGEQFF. In nucleotides, the CDR3 is TGTGCCAGCAGTTTTCCGCAGGGCGGTGAGCAGTTCTTC.

The chain uses TRBV6-2 or TRBV6-3 and TRBJ2-1, with D possibly matching TRBD1 (6 bases). The V end was cut by 6 bases, the J end by 7 bases, with 16 bases between. The CDR3 totals 14 residues. Germline assignment: CDR1 MNHEY and CDR2 SVGEGT. The CDR3 nucleotides read TGTGCCAGCAGCCGCACAGGGTTGGCAAATGAGCAGTTCTTC. It codes for CASSRTGLANEQFF.

The V call is TRBV10-3, the J call TRBJ1-1; D is uncertain. Germline CDR1 reads ENHRY; CDR2 reads SYGVKD. Trimming removed 0 bases at V and 4 bases at J, with 9 bases between. This CDR3 is built from 14 residues. The CDR3 sequence is CAISESTLGTEAFF. CDR3 bases: TGTGCCATCAGTGAGTCGACACTCGGCACTGAAGCTTTCTTT.